Given below is one TCR beta chain in context. Its antigen remains unidentified. This entry comes from a study of vaccination effects on CD4 cells after COVID-19. As for the study in general: The participants, recipients of two vaccine doses, got either BNT162b2 or mRNA-1273.

Sequencing was preceded by expansion of antigen-specific CD4+ T cells with viral peptide pools in the ViraFEST assay. When less than 13 days of culture had elapsed, CD4+ T cells were isolated. Previously uninfected by SARS-CoV-2, the vaccine recipients also showed negative nucleocapsid antibodies. Culturing of about 2 million PBMC per well took place with around 9.4 IU/ml IL-2 and 9 to 10 ug/ml peptides. V was clipped by 0 bases and J by 4 bases; unmatched bases: 5. Germline values: CDR1 GTSNPN, CDR2 SVGIG (reference sequence). The CDR3 loop spans 14 amino acids. Sequencing used immunoSEQ multiplex PCR; TCRdb keeps in-frame clones, though not all of them. This sample has 25,000 to 35,000 clones, with around 75% found just once.

This chain links TRBV30 with TRBJ1-2; 7 bases line up with TRBD1. This clonotype was sampled from a human donor who received a COVID-19 vaccine. The source material was CD4+ T cells from PBMCs cultured with SARS-CoV-2 spike peptides, sampled before COVID-19 vaccination. This chain's CDR3 is CAWSVRGLTYGYTF. CDR3 DNA: TGTGCCTGGAGTGTAAGGGGGCTGACCTATGGCTACACCTTC.